What follows describes a single T cell receptor (beta chain). This sample was included in a study of cytotoxic CD8 clonotypes in ibrutinib-treated CLL. Study overall: Overall, about 25 responses were partial and 2 complete; following median roughly 70 months, about 15 patients stayed remitted and approximately 12 progressed. The taking of response samples occurred after a median about 12 months of treatment, with a range of 6 to 36. Averaging across samples gave 255,043 productive templates and around 100,000 productive rearrangements.

TCRdb keeps only in-frame clones here, not all; method: immunoSEQ multiplex PCR. The table records more than 150,000 clones, approximately 68% of them present only once. The sequence derives from a human donor with chronic lymphocytic leukemia. The input for sequencing was PBMCs, taken after 24 months of ibrutinib treatment.

The CDR3 protein is CASSSRDSYYQPQHF. CDR3 DNA sequence: TGTGCCAGCAGTAGCCGGGACAGCTATTATCAGCCCCAGCATTTT. This sequence joins TRBV6-4 and TRBJ1-5; 7 positions agree with TRBD1. CDR1 MRHNA and CDR2 SNTAGT come from the germline V gene. The CDR3 spans 15 residues. The ends lost 5 bases at V and 5 bases at J; junction bases unmatched: 9.